The clone carrying this T cell receptor (beta chain) was picked up a small number of times. The antigen remains undetermined. The junction and the germline gene differ at one end; a read error may be behind it. This sample stems from a study of T cell repertoires in cytomegalovirus infection. This CDR3 has 17 residues. Germline-derived CDR1 and CDR2 are SGDLS and YYNGEE. TCRdb re-called the reads through MiXCR, storing one row per CDR3 protein. The table lists roughly 860,000 distinct CDR3 sequences, approximately 30% of them singletons. V gene TRBV9 combines with J gene TRBJ1-6, with a tentative D call TRBD1 (6 bases). The specimen was cultured CD8+ T cells from PBMCs, collected from culture after CMV antigen stimulation. The source of this sequence is a human donor in good health (CMV status not recorded). Some clones in this sample may be carry-over from other donors' samples. This CDR3 is CASSVETGGRGSSPLHF. The CDR3 DNA sequence: TGTGCTAGCAGCGTAGAGACGGGAGGCAGGGGCTCTTCACCCCTCCACTTT.